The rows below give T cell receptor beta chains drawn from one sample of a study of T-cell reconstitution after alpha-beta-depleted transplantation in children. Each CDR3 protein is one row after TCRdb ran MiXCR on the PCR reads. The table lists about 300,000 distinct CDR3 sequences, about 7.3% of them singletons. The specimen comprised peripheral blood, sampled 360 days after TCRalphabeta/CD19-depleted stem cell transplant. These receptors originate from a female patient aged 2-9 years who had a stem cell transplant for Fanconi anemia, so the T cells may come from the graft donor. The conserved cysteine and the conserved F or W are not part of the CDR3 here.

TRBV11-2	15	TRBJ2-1	ASSRPLAGGPYNEQF
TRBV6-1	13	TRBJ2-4	ASRVLDGAKNIQY
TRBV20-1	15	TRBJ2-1	SARNTASGGYYNEQF
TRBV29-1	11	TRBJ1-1	SVDRDREAEAF
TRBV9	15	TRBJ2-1	ASSVVASGGPTNEQF
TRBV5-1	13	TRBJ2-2	ASGLAGEDTGELF
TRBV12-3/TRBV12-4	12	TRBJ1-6	ASSWDRGQSPLH
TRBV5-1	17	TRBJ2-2	ASSENRPGPRTNTGELF
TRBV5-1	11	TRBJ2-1	ASSSVTSDEQF
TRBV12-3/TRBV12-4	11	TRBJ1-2	ASSSAMPFGYT
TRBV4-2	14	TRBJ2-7	ASSQGTSGETYEQY
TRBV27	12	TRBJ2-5	ASSLDTGGETQY
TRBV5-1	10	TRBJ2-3	ASSLDLGGWY
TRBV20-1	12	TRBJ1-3	SARDPGAGNTIY
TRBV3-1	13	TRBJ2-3	ASSQVSGNTDTQY
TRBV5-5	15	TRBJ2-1	ASSLGSGGPPYNEQF
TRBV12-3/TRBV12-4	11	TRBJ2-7	ASSLREKNEQY
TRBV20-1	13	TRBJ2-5	SARLAGANQETQY
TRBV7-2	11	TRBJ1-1	ASSLSMRIEAF
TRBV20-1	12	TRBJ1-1	SARAPLLNTEAF
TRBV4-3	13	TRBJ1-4	ASSQIRQGGEKLF
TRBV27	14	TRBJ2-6	ASSLIRDSGANVLT
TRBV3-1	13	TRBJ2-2	ASSQDPGRAGELF
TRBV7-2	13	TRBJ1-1	ASSLAAGVNTEAF
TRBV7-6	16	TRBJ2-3	ASSSASGTSGGANTQY
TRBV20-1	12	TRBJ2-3	SAAPSYRTDTQY
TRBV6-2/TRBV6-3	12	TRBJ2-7	ASSMVSLTYEQY
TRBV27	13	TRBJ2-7	ASSSFTGSLREQY
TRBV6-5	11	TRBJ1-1	ASSYTPDGMAF